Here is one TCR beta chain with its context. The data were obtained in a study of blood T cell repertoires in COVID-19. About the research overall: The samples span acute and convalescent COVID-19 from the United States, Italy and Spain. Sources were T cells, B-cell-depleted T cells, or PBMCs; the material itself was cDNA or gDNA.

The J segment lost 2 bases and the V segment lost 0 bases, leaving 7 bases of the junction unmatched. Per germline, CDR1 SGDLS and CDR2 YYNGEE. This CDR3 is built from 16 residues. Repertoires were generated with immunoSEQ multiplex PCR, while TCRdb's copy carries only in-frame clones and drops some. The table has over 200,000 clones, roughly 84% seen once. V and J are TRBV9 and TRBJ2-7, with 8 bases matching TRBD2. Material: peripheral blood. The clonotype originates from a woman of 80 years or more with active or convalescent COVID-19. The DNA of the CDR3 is TGTGCCAGCAGCGTAGCTCCCACTAGCGGCACCTACGAGCAGTACTTC. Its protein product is CASSVAPTSGTYEQYF.